The present entry profiles one T cell receptor beta chain with its context. This record comes from a study of blood T cell repertoires in COVID-19. Study in general: The analysed material was cDNA or gDNA that came from T cells, B-cell-depleted T cells, or PBMCs.

This table comes from immunoSEQ multiplex PCR, and its TCRdb copy is limited to in-frame clones, with some not included. The sample lists some 26,000 clones, about 83% occurring once. The CDR3 sequence is 21 residues long. Germline V gives CDR1 MNHEY, CDR2 SVGEGT. Trimming took 5 bases from V and 1 from J; bases not matched to a gene: 19. The receptor's source is a human donor in a cohort sampled during active COVID-19. This chain uses TRBV6-2 or TRBV6-3 with TRBJ1-5, with 11 bases aligning to TRBD1. The specimen sequenced was peripheral blood. The CDR3 here is CASSPIGARTGGRRSNQPQHF. CDR3 coding DNA: TGTGCCAGCAGTCCAATAGGGGCTCGGACAGGGGGCAGGAGGAGCAATCAGCCCCAGCATTTT.